A selection of T cell receptor beta chains follows, all from one sample in a study of OX40 agonist ivuxolimab in advanced cancers. The repertoire was sequenced with immunoSEQ multiplex PCR; TCRdb's copy has only in-frame clones and lacks some. Here the sample spans around 67,000 clones, 84% being singletons. Sequencing used CD4+ or CD8+ T cells sorted from blood, obtained in a trial of the OX40 agonist ivuxolimab. All receptors derive from an adult with an advanced solid tumor such as melanoma, head and neck, liver or kidney cancer. Both conserved end residues are part of each CDR3. A D gene is named only where the DNA matches it firmly. A row's size may be missing; if present it is once, few, many or a size class.

TRBJ2-3 | . | TRBV7-2 | TRBD2 | TGTGCCAGCAGCTTAGGGGGAGCGGGAGGGGATACGCAGTATTTT | CASSLGGAGGDTQYF
TRBJ2-3 | . | TRBV5-1 | TRBD2 | TGCGCCAGCAGCCCCGAGGGGACTAGGGGGGGTTTCACAGATACGCAGTATTTT | CASSPEGTRGGFTDTQYF
TRBJ2-1 | few | TRBV6-6 | TRBD2 | TGTGCCAGCAGTTCCCCGGGGGAGGGTTTGGATGAGCAGTTCTTC | CASSSPGEGLDEQFF
TRBJ1-3 | . | TRBV7-2 | . | TGTGCCAGCAGCTTAGACAGGAGCTCTGGAAACACCATATATTTT | CASSLDRSSGNTIYF
TRBJ2-6 | few | TRBV19 | . | TGTGCCAGTAGTATCCGGGGACCCTCTGGGGCCAACGTCCTGACTTTC | CASSIRGPSGANVLTF
TRBJ2-7 | . | TRBV2 | . | TGTGCCAGGGAGTTTGGAAATGAGCAGTACTTC | CAREFGNEQYF
TRBJ2-7 | once | TRBV19 | TRBD1 | TGTGCCAGTAGTGTGGGACAGGACTACGAGCAGTACTTC | CASSVGQDYEQYF
TRBJ2-7 | . | TRBV16 | TRBD1 | TGTGCCAGCAGCGTCGCGGGGACAGGGGGCGACGAGCAGTACTTC | CASSVAGTGGDEQYF
TRBJ2-1 | . | TRBV7-8 | TRBD2 | TGTGCCAGCAGCCGGACTAGCGGGAGGGCTTTCCTGTTCTTC | CASSRTSGRAFLFF
TRBJ2-1 | . | TRBV9 | TRBD2 | TGTGCCAGCAGCGTAGCCCTCTCTAGCGGGAGGGCCGGGGAGCAGTTCTTC | CASSVALSSGRAGEQFF
TRBJ2-2 | . | TRBV2 | . | TGTGCCAGCAGTGGGGTCAGGGCCGGGGAGCTGTTTTTT | CASSGVRAGELFF
TRBJ2-7 | . | TRBV7-2 | . | TGTGCCAGCAGCTTGAGTCGCCAACAGGGAGGCCACGAGCAGTACTTC | CASSLSRQQGGHEQYF
TRBJ2-7 | . | TRBV6-1 | TRBD1 | TGTGCCAGCAGTGTACCGGGACAGGTATCCTACGAGCAGTACTTC | CASSVPGQVSYEQYF
TRBJ1-2 | . | TRBV6-5 | TRBD1 | TGTGCCAGCAGACCCGAGGGGGCCTATGGCTACACCTTC | CASRPEGAYGYTF
TRBJ1-1 | once | TRBV6-5 | . | TGTGCCAGCAGTTCGACAGTTGCTGAAGCTTTCTTT | CASSSTVAEAFF
TRBJ2-2 | . | TRBV15 | TRBD2 | TGTGCCACCAGCAGTCCAGATTGGGGACTAGCGGGGGGGCTTACCGGGGAGCTGTTTTTT | CATSSPDWGLAGGLTGELFF
TRBJ2-3 | few | TRBV9 | TRBD2 | TGTGCCAGCAGCGTAGTAGGTAGCGGGGGGAAAGATACGCAGTATTTT | CASSVVGSGGKDTQYF
TRBJ1-6 | . | TRBV30 | . | TGTGCCTATCAGACGTCGAGCTCCTATAATTCACCCCTCCACTTT | CAYQTSSSYNSPLHF
TRBJ2-6 | . | TRBV10-3 | . | TGTGCCACTAGGGACTCTGGGGCCAACGTCCTGACTTTC | CATRDSGANVLTF
TRBJ2-2 | . | TRBV6-1 | TRBD1 | TGTGCCAGCAATGAACAGGGGGGATGGGGGGAGCTGTTTTTT | CASNEQGGWGELFF
TRBJ2-3 | once | TRBV2 | TRBD2 | TGTGCCAAGACCGGGACTAGCGGGGGCACAGATACGCAGTATTTT | CAKTGTSGGTDTQYF
TRBJ2-7 | . | TRBV11-3 | TRBD2 | TGTGCCAGCAGCATAGCGGGGCCGCAGGACTACGAGCAGTACTTC | CASSIAGPQDYEQYF
TRBJ2-6 | . | TRBV7-9 | . | TGTGCCAGCAGCTTGTGGGCAGGGCTACATTCTGGGGCCAACGTCCTGACTTTC | CASSLWAGLHSGANVLTF
TRBJ2-5 | . | TRBV30 | . | TGTGCCTGGAGCAAGGGGGGGCAGGGGCCCAGGGCCCAGTACTTC | CAWSKGGQGPRAQYF
TRBJ1-1 | . | TRBV5-1 | . | TGCGCCAGCAGCTTGGCCGGCAGGGCTGAAGCTTTCTTT | CASSLAGRAEAFF
TRBJ1-1 | . | TRBV7-9 | . | TGTGCCAGCAGAAGGACGGCCAACACTGAAGCTTTCTTT | CASRRTANTEAFF
TRBJ2-7 | once | TRBV29-1 | TRBD1 | TGCAGCGTCGCGAGACAGGGGCGAACCTACGAGCAGTACTTC | CSVARQGRTYEQYF
TRBJ2-5 | . | TRBV27 | TRBD1 | TGTGCCAGCAGTTCCCCCGGGACAGGGGGCTTTGAGACCCAGTACTTC | CASSSPGTGGFETQYF
TRBJ2-3 | . | TRBV2 | TRBD2 | TGTGCCAGCAGTGACGGGCTAGCGGCAGATACGCAGTATTTT | CASSDGLAADTQYF
TRBJ1-1 | few | TRBV29-1 | . | TGCAGCGCCAGGGTTGGGGCTTTCGGGACTGAAGCTTTCTTT | CSARVGAFGTEAFF
TRBJ2-7 | . | TRBV9 | . | TGTGCCAGCAGCGTAGCAGGGGCGGAAGAGCAGTACTTC | CASSVAGAEEQYF
TRBJ1-3 | . | TRBV4-2 | TRBD1 | TGTGCCAGCAGCCTAGGACAGGGGGGAAACACCATATATTTT | CASSLGQGGNTIYF
TRBJ2-1 | once | TRBV4-3 | . | TGCGCCAGCAGCTCAGGAGATTGGGGAAATGAGCAGTTCTTC | CASSSGDWGNEQFF
TRBJ2-6 | . | TRBV7-2 | TRBD1 | TGTGCCAGCAAAGGGGGCGCGGGGGCCAACGTCCTGACTTTC | CASKGGAGANVLTF
TRBJ2-3 | . | TRBV7-3 | . | TGTGCCAGCAGCCTACGAGGACTGAACACAGATACGCAGTATTTT | CASSLRGLNTDTQYF
TRBJ2-7 | . | TRBV7-6 | . | TGTGCCAGCAGCTTAGACCAGCGGGCCACCTACGAGCAGTACTTC | CASSLDQRATYEQYF
TRBJ2-5 | . | TRBV5-1 | . | TGCGCCAGCAGCTTCCAAGAGACCCAGTACTTC | CASSFQETQYF
TRBJ2-7 | . | TRBV11-2 | TRBD1 | TGTGCCAGCAGCTTAGATTACAGGGGGCCCTACGAGCAGTACTTC | CASSLDYRGPYEQYF
TRBJ1-1 | . | TRBV6-5 | . | TGTGCCAGCAGTCTAGGGTATTGGGGCACTGAAGCTTTCTTT | CASSLGYWGTEAFF
TRBJ2-6 | . | TRBV2 | . | TGTGCCAGCAGTGAGCCGGGCCACGAAAGGGGGGCCAACGTCCTGACTTTC | CASSEPGHERGANVLTF
TRBJ1-2 | . | TRBV27 | . | TGTGCCAGCAGTGCAAACGGGGCGGTCGTCTATGGCTACACCTTC | CASSANGAVVYGYTF
TRBJ2-1 | . | TRBV4-3 | TRBD1 | TGCGCCAGCAGCCCACGGGACAGAGGTAGAGACAATGAGCAGTTCTTC | CASSPRDRGRDNEQFF
TRBJ1-5 | once | TRBV28 | . | TGTGCCAGCAGGAACAATCAGCCCCAGCATTTT | CASRNNQPQHF
TRBJ2-2 | . | TRBV5-4 | . | TGTGCCAGCAGCTTGTTAGGGGGGGAGCTGTTTTTT | CASSLLGGELFF
TRBJ1-2 | . | TRBV10-3 | . | TGTGCCATCAGTGAGTCTCCAGTGGGGGGCTACACCTTC | CAISESPVGGYTF
TRBJ1-3 | . | TRBV6-5 | . | TGTGCCAGCAGTCGGGACAACTCTGGAAACACCATATATTTT | CASSRDNSGNTIYF
TRBJ1-2 | . | TRBV25-1 | TRBD1 | TGTGCCAGCAGTCGCACAGGGGGCCTTGTCTATGGCTACACCTTC | CASSRTGGLVYGYTF
TRBJ1-1 | . | TRBV5-1 | . | TGCGCCAGCAGCTTCGACAGACCTATGAACACTGAAGCTTTCTTT | CASSFDRPMNTEAFF
TRBJ1-4 | . | TRBV19 | . | TGTGCCAGTAGTATCGGGGCAATGGGAAATGAAAAACTGTTTTTT | CASSIGAMGNEKLFF
TRBJ2-5 | . | TRBV29-1 | . | TGCAGCGTTGAAGAAGGTGGCACCGGAGGTGAGCAGTACTTC | CSVEEGGTGGEQYF
TRBJ1-5 | . | TRBV19 | . | TGTGCCAGTAGTATAGATTATCAGCCCCAGCATTTT | CASSIDYQPQHF
TRBJ1-1 | . | TRBV7-9 | . | TGTGCCAGCAGCCAAACGCCCAGGGGTGCTGAAGCTTTCTTT | CASSQTPRGAEAFF